This TCR beta chain emerged from a study of cytomegalovirus exposure and HLA in healthy donors. Study background: Counted in an early data release were tens of millions of unique TCRs from HLA-typed donors.

Primers included in the PCR were 60 Vbeta and 13 Jbeta primers. Only in-frame clones appear in the TCRdb table, and some are missing; sequencing was by immunoSEQ multiplex PCR. The repertoire holds 50,000 to 65,000 clones, roughly 74% seen once, with less than 25% in the top ten. The CDR3 runs to 15 residues. Trimming took off 2 bases at V and 3 bases at J, with 14 bases between the two ends. Per the germline V gene, CDR1 is SGDLS and CDR2 is YYNGEE. Sequenced input: PBMCs. The rearrangement joins TRBV9 to TRBJ1-1; a weak D match, TRBD1 (6 bases). The sequence came from a woman in her thirties or forties in good health and CMV-seropositive. CDR3: CASSVSPGADTEAFF. The DNA of the CDR3 is TGTGCCAGCAGCGTCTCCCCAGGGGCTGACACTGAAGCTTTCTTT.